These 7 T cell receptor beta chains were all obtained from the same sample, sequenced in a study of early T cells in non-severe SARS-CoV-2 infection. TCRdb reprocessed the 5' RACE reads via MiXCR and lists one record per CDR3 protein. The sample yields some 50,000 distinct CDR3 sequences, roughly 8.8% seen once. Input material: whole blood. Every receptor here comes from an adult who was a healthcare worker with PCR-confirmed SARS-CoV-2 infection or an uninfected control (not recorded which).

This clonotype occurred a few times. This chain joins TRBV12-3 or TRBV12-4 and TRBJ1-2, with D maybe TRBD1 (5 bases). This CDR3 has 12 amino acids. With 5 bases removed from V and 4 bases from J, the gap between germline ends came to 8 bases. CDR3: CASSLQGYGYTF. Written as DNA, the CDR3 is TGTGCCAGCAGTCTGCAGGGCTATGGCTACACCTTC.

This clonotype occurred a few times. The chain links TRBV12-3 or TRBV12-4 to TRBJ2-3, with D possibly being TRBD2 (6 bases). CDR3 size: 14 residues. Trimming cost V 3 bases and J 6 bases, with 13 bases left between them. The CDR3 DNA reads TGTGCCAGCAGTTTGGACTCCGGAGGGGATACGCAGTATTTT. Translated, it gives CASSLDSGGDTQYF.

This clonotype showed up many times. V gene TRBV20-1 combines with J gene TRBJ1-3; D unresolved. Germline lookup yields CDR1 DFQATT and CDR2 SNEGSKA (reference sequence). Trimming stripped 2 bases from V and 2 bases from J, with 7 bases between. The length of the CDR3 is 13 residues. CDR3 bases: TGCAGTGCTAGACGGAGCGCTGGAAACACCATATATTTT. Translation gives CSARRSAGNTIYF.

The chain combines TRBV12-3 or TRBV12-4 with TRBJ2-1, with a tentative D call TRBD1 (6 bases). V was shortened by 5 bases and J by 4 bases, with 27 bases between the two germline ends. The CDR3 sequence is 19 residues long. The CDR3 spells CASSPIVQGFRTKYNEQFF. The CDR3 nucleotides read TGTGCCAGCAGTCCCATAGTGCAGGGGTTCCGCACCAAATACAATGAGCAGTTCTTC.

Ten or more counts support this clonotype. The V gene is TRBV2, the J gene TRBJ1-6; D is ambiguous. Germline V CDR1 and CDR2: SNHLY, FYNNEI. V lost 11 bases and J lost 9, with 17 bases in between. This CDR3 is 13 amino acids long. CDR3 sequence (DNA): TGTGCCGGCGCGCTGTCATCGGGTTCACCCCTCCACTTT. Its translation: CAGALSSGSPLHF.

This clonotype was seen only a few times. V usage is TRBV5-5 and J usage is TRBJ2-2; D call uncertain. Germline CDR1 is SGHKS and CDR2 is YYEKEE (reference sequence). V was cut by 0 bases and J by 8 bases, with 11 bases left in between. This CDR3 has 14 amino acids. Here the CDR3 DNA reads TGTGCCAGCAGCTTGGCAGGTTCTGTGGGGGAGCTGTTTTTT. Translating it yields CASSLAGSVGELFF.

In this sample, this clonotype turned up many times. The chain combines TRBV21-1 with TRBJ1-4. TRBV21-1 is tagged as a pseudogene. The length of the CDR3 is 15 residues. In DNA form, the CDR3 reads TGTGCCAGCAGCAAAGGCGGCAGTGGGAATGAAAAACTGTTTTTT. Its translation: CASSKGGSGNEKLFF.